This T cell receptor (beta chain) is from a study of a mutant IDH1 vaccine in newly diagnosed glioma. Background on the study: Patients arrived already treated with radiotherapy, temozolomide, or both, most having had both.

Time point denoted: week 23, last vaccination. Each dose delivered 300 ug of mutant IDH1 20-mer peptide subcutaneously with imiquimod. The method was immunoSEQ multiplex PCR; TCRdb's version includes in-frame clones alone and lacks a portion of them. The table includes tens of thousands of clones, about four fifths detected once. There are a few counts of this clone. Its antigen is not known. Between the trimmed V and J ends, which lost 2 bases and 10 bases, there was a span of 15 bases. This CDR3 comprises 14 residues. The germline CDR1 and CDR2 sequences are ENHRY and SYGVKD. This clonotype was obtained from a man aged 35 to 55 with glioma. Sequencing was performed on PBMCs, taken from a glioma patient whose treatment included an IDH1 peptide vaccine. The V and J genes are TRBV10-3 and TRBJ1-5, with a tentative D call TRBD1 (5 bases). The CDR3 region is CAISEGTSGVPQHF. The CDR3 DNA reads TGTGCCATCAGTGAGGGGACCTCGGGGGTCCCCCAGCATTTT.